This T cell receptor beta chain emerged from a study of early T cells in non-severe SARS-CoV-2 infection. The CDR3 covers 19 residues. Trimming took 0 bases from V and 2 from J, leaving 19 bases between them. TCRdb processed the 5' RACE reads anew with MiXCR; each CDR3 protein has one entry. The sample gives more than 55,000 distinct CDR3 sequences, 5.9% of which show up once; 3% to 3.5% is in the top ten. This material consisted of whole blood, taken at baseline. This sequence joins TRBV12-3 or TRBV12-4 and TRBJ2-2; D remains unclear. This receptor was taken from an adult who was a healthcare worker with PCR-confirmed SARS-CoV-2 infection or an uninfected control (not recorded which). CDR3 sequence (DNA): TGTGCCAGCAGTTTAGCCAGTAGTAGCTCGGATGCTAACACCGGGGAGCTGTTTTTT. This gives the protein CASSLASSSSDANTGELFF.